This T cell receptor beta chain was found in a study of shared clonotypes between healthy human individuals. Naive-designated CD8 cells lacked CD45RO, were positively enriched for CCR7, and omitted terminally differentiated effector memory CD45RA+ cells. With V trimmed by 6 bases and J by 3 bases, 10 bases remained unmatched. Germline-derived CDR1 and CDR2 are SNHLY and FYNNEI. CDR3 size: 16 residues. The assay was immunoSEQ multiplex PCR, and TCRdb's table has in-frame clones only and misses some. The sample lists more than 2 million clones, 85% to 95% seen once, with 0.85% to 1.3% in the top ten. The receptor was derived from a man between 18 and 35 years old in good health. This sequence joins TRBV2 and TRBJ2-1; 8 bases align to TRBD2. Sequencing used naive CD8+ T cells sorted from blood. The CDR3: CASRDFTSGYYNEQFF. For the CDR3, the DNA is TGTGCCAGCAGGGACTTTACTAGCGGCTACTACAATGAGCAGTTCTTC.